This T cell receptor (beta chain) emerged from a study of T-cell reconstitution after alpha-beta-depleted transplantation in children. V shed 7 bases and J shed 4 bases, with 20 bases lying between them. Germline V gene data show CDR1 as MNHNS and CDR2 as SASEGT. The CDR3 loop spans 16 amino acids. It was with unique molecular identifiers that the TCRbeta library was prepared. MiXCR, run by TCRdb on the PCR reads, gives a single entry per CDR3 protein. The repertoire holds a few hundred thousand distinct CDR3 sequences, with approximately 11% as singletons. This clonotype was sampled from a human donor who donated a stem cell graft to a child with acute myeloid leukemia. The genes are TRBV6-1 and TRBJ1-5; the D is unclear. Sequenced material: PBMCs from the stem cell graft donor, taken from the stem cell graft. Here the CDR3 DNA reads TGTGCCAGCACCAACCCCCCGGGCTCCCGAAATCAGCCCCAGCATTTT. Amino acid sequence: CASTNPPGSRNQPQHF.